The 13 T cell receptor beta chains below all came from one sample that was sequenced in a study of blood T cells in healthy people across ages. Primers used in a second PCR of roughly 6 to 12 cycles were a sample-barcoded 5' primer and a J-beta primer mix. Each CDR3 protein gets one entry after TCRdb re-called the 5' RACE reads with MiXCR. The table lists approximately 1.5 million distinct CDR3 sequences, roughly 43% of them singletons, with approximately 4% in the top ten. The sequencing sample was made of blood. These receptors originate from a young woman in good health.

The chain combines TRBV20-1 with TRBJ2-2, with a possible D match to TRBD2 (6 bases). V was trimmed by 5 bases and J by 5 bases, leaving 12 bases between them. CDR3 length: 13 residues. CDR1 and CDR2 from the germline V gene are DFQATT and SNEGSKA (reference sequence). Here the CDR3 DNA reads TGCAGTGCTCAGGACTACAGAACCGGGGAGCTGTTTTTT. Translation gives CSAQDYRTGELFF.

The chain combines TRBV20-1 with TRBJ2-7, with 7 positions matching TRBD2. Germline V gene sequence: CDR1 DFQATT, CDR2 SNEGSKA (reference sequence). This CDR3 comprises 13 residues. With V trimmed by 4 bases and J by 1 base, 4 bases remained unmatched. Written as DNA, the CDR3 is TGCAGTGCTACTAGCGGAGGATCCTACGAGCAGTACTTC. Translation: CSATSGGSYEQYF.

This clonotype occurred a few times. The chain uses TRBV12-3 or TRBV12-4 and TRBJ2-7; weak D call: TRBD2 (5 bases). The CDR3 is made up of 15 amino acids. Trimming shortened V by 1 base and J by 5 bases, and 15 bases separated the two germline ends. CDR3 sequence: CASSLVHGRHHEQYF. The CDR3 bases are TGTGCCAGCAGTTTAGTGCATGGGAGACACCACGAGCAGTACTTC.

This sequence joins TRBV20-1 and TRBJ2-1; TRBD2 matches at 13 bases. Germline V gene lookup returns CDR1 DFQATT and CDR2 SNEGSKA (reference sequence). The CDR3 consists of 15 residues. With 3 bases clipped from V and 2 bases from J, the junction kept 1 base outside the gene matches. CDR3 bases: TGCAGTGCTAGTGGGACTAGCGGGGCCTACAATGAGCAGTTCTTC. Amino acid sequence: CSASGTSGAYNEQFF.

V usage is TRBV7-9 and J usage is TRBJ2-5; D is possibly TRBD1 or TRBD2 (5 bases each). The end of the DNA is better explained by TRBJ2-1, so the J call may be wrong. CDR3 size: 14 residues. Germline CDR1 and CDR2: SEHNR and FQNEAQ (reference sequence). In DNA form, the CDR3 reads TGTGCCAGCAGCCCCCCGGGACCCCAAGAGACCCAGTTCTTC. Residues: CASSPPGPQETQFF.

This clonotype was detected only a few times. The V gene is TRBV20-1, the J gene TRBJ2-1, with D possibly being TRBD2 (7 bases). CDR3 length: 15 amino acids. Germline CDR1 DFQATT, CDR2 SNEGSKA (reference sequence). With 1 base removed from V and 1 base from J, the gap between germline ends came to 11 bases. The CDR3 DNA reads as TGCAGTGCTAGAGTTCGGGGGGCGTCCTACAATGAGCAGTTCTTC. Translated: CSARVRGASYNEQFF.

This clonotype was counted a few times. The J gene is TRBJ2-7, the V gene TRBV24-1, with a weak D call TRBD1 (6 bases). Looked up from germline, CDR1 is KGHDR and CDR2 is SFDVKD. The V gene lost 5 bases and the J gene lost 7 bases, with 20 bases spanning the gap. This CDR3 contains 15 residues. The CDR3 here is CATSARGKGRNEQYF. Written as DNA, the CDR3 is TGTGCCACCAGTGCGAGGGGGAAAGGGCGAAATGAGCAGTACTTC.

V gene TRBV24-1 combines with J gene TRBJ2-3; 10 bases match TRBD2. Germline V CDR1 and CDR2: KGHDR, SFDVKD. The ends lost 3 bases at V and 7 bases at J; junction bases unmatched: 12. The length of the CDR3 is 17 residues. The CDR3 here is CATSDTGALAGDHTQYF. The CDR3 DNA reads TGTGCCACCAGTGATACCGGAGCGCTAGCGGGAGATCATACGCAGTATTTT.

This chain joins TRBV6-2 or TRBV6-3 and TRBJ2-5, with a weak D call TRBD1 (5 bases). The DNA end is a closer match to TRBJ2-7, so the J assignment may be wrong. This CDR3 has 14 amino acids. Germline CDR1 reads MNHEY; CDR2 reads SVGEGT. Here the CDR3 DNA reads TGTGCCAGCGGGTGGGGCTTTTCGACGAGCGAGCAGTACTTC. This encodes CASGWGFSTSEQYF.

V and J are TRBV10-3 and TRBJ2-7; tentatively, D is TRBD2 (6 bases). This CDR3 has 15 amino acids. Germline V gene data show CDR1 as ENHRY and CDR2 as SYGVKD. V lost 5 bases and J 0 bases, leaving 14 bases between the germline ends. Here the CDR3 reads CAISQNLAVSYEQYF. CDR3 bases: TGTGCCATCAGTCAAAACTTAGCGGTCTCCTACGAGCAGTACTTC.

This clonotype has just a few counts. V gene TRBV6-5 combines with J gene TRBJ1-6, with D hard to call. Germline loops: CDR1 MNHEY, CDR2 SVGAGI. Deletions cut 0 bases from V and 6 bases from J, with 18 bases between. This CDR3 has 18 residues. The DNA of the CDR3 is TGTGCCAGCAGTTACTCGGGTCCCGGACTAGGCAGTAATTCACCCCTCCACTTT. Its protein product is CASSYSGPGLGSNSPLHF.

The chain joins TRBV4-2 to TRBJ1-4; maybe TRBD1 (6 bases). Looked up from germline, CDR1 is LGHNA and CDR2 is YNFKEQ. The CDR3 extends over 17 amino acids. V was cut by 2 bases and J by 4 bases, with 17 bases left in between. The CDR3 nucleotides read TGTGCCAGCAGCCAACCCGGGGGGGGGCCTGGTAATGAAAAACTGTTTTTT. Translation: CASSQPGGGPGNEKLFF.

The chain links TRBV4-1 to TRBJ2-7; D unresolved. Deletions cut 0 bases from V and 3 bases from J, with 6 bases between. CDR3 length: 13 amino acids. Looked up from germline, CDR1 is MGHRA and CDR2 is YSYEKL. The CDR3 loop reads CASSQDTVYEQYF. CDR3 coding DNA: TGCGCCAGCAGCCAAGATACGGTCTACGAGCAGTACTTC.